Listed below are T cell receptor beta chains from one sample, sequenced in a study of persistence of HIV-infected CD4 T cells. These receptors have no known antigen. Here immunoSEQ multiplex PCR was the method, and the copy in TCRdb shows in-frame clones only, minus some. The sample yields about 40,000 clones, around 85% seen once. The sample was cultured CD4+ T cells from PBMCs, taken from a patient who received antiretroviral therapy. Receptor source: an adult with HIV. The donor label of this sample is uncertain. Both conserved end residues are part of each CDR3. A D gene is named only where the DNA matches it firmly. Not all rows give a size; the values are once, few, many and, for expanded clones, a class.

V gene: TRBV25-1; clone size: -; D gene: TRBD2; J gene: TRBJ2-1; CDR3 DNA: TGTGCCAGCACCAGAGAGCGGGGGCGTTCCTACAATGAGCAGTTCTTC; CDR3 protein: CASTRERGRSYNEQFF
V gene: TRBV4-2; clone size: -; D gene: -; J gene: TRBJ1-4; CDR3 DNA: TGTGCCAGCAGCCAAAGATGGGACCCAACTAATGAAAAACTGTTTTTT; CDR3 protein: CASSQRWDPTNEKLFF
V gene: TRBV7-2; clone size: once; D gene: -; J gene: TRBJ2-3; CDR3 DNA: TGTGCCAGCAGCGCCTCGGGCGGGAAGGATACGCAGTATTTT; CDR3 protein: CASSASGGKDTQYF
V gene: TRBV20-1; clone size: -; D gene: -; J gene: TRBJ1-4; CDR3 DNA: TGCAGTGCCTTGTATGAAAAACTGTTTTTT; CDR3 protein: CSALYEKLFF
V gene: TRBV5-1; clone size: -; D gene: -; J gene: TRBJ1-3; CDR3 DNA: TGCGCCAGCAGCTTGAAGGGGAGTCATGGTACAAACACCATATATTTT; CDR3 protein: CASSLKGSHGTNTIYF
V gene: TRBV5-4; clone size: few; D gene: TRBD2; J gene: TRBJ2-1; CDR3 DNA: TGTGCCAGCAGCATCCTCTCTAGCGGGGGTGGCAATGAGCAGTTCTTC; CDR3 protein: CASSILSSGGGNEQFF
V gene: TRBV4-1; clone size: -; D gene: -; J gene: TRBJ2-3; CDR3 DNA: TGCGCCAGCAGCCAAGATACGAGGGGAACGCAGTATTTT; CDR3 protein: CASSQDTRGTQYF
V gene: TRBV28; clone size: -; D gene: -; J gene: TRBJ1-4; CDR3 DNA: TGTGCCAGCAGTTTATTCGGGGCCGGGGCTAATGAAAAACTGTTTTTT; CDR3 protein: CASSLFGAGANEKLFF
V gene: TRBV6-5; clone size: few; D gene: -; J gene: TRBJ1-2; CDR3 DNA: TGTGCCAGCAGTCCGACAGCGAACTATGGCTACACCTTC; CDR3 protein: CASSPTANYGYTF
V gene: TRBV7-3; clone size: -; D gene: -; J gene: TRBJ1-1; CDR3 DNA: TGTGCCAGCAGCTTAACCCGGAACACTGAAGCTTTCTTT; CDR3 protein: CASSLTRNTEAFF
V gene: TRBV5-1; clone size: -; D gene: TRBD2; J gene: TRBJ2-3; CDR3 DNA: TGCGCCAGCAGCCCGATAGCGGGGGCGGGTTCAGATACGCAGTATTTT; CDR3 protein: CASSPIAGAGSDTQYF
V gene: TRBV27; clone size: -; D gene: TRBD2; J gene: TRBJ2-7; CDR3 DNA: TGTGCCGCGGGGGCGGGGGGGCCGTCCTACGAGCAGTACTTC; CDR3 protein: CAAGAGGPSYEQYF
V gene: TRBV5-1; clone size: -; D gene: TRBD1; J gene: TRBJ1-6; CDR3 DNA: TGCGCCAGCAGCTTACGCGGGACAGGCGATTCACCCCTCCACTTT; CDR3 protein: CASSLRGTGDSPLHF
V gene: TRBV6-2/TRBV6-3; clone size: -; D gene: -; J gene: TRBJ2-3; CDR3 DNA: TGTGCCAGCAGTCGAGGCGGGGTCCGGTCCACAGATACGCAGTATTTT; CDR3 protein: CASSRGGVRSTDTQYF
V gene: TRBV25-1; clone size: -; D gene: TRBD1; J gene: TRBJ2-7; CDR3 DNA: TGTGCCAGCAGTGAATCGGGACAGGCCTACGAGCAGTACTTC; CDR3 protein: CASSESGQAYEQYF
V gene: TRBV2; clone size: -; D gene: TRBD1; J gene: TRBJ1-5; CDR3 DNA: TGTGCCAGCAGTGAAGGGGGACAGGGTGGGCATCAGCCCCAGCATTTT; CDR3 protein: CASSEGGQGGHQPQHF
V gene: TRBV7-6; clone size: -; D gene: -; J gene: TRBJ2-7; CDR3 DNA: TGTGCCAGCAGCTTAGCGGCGGCCTACGAGCAGTACTTC; CDR3 protein: CASSLAAAYEQYF
V gene: TRBV7-7; clone size: -; D gene: -; J gene: TRBJ2-3; CDR3 DNA: TGTGCCAGCAGCTTAGCGGGGGGCCTAGGAGATACGCAGTATTTT; CDR3 protein: CASSLAGGLGDTQYF
V gene: TRBV2; clone size: few; D gene: -; J gene: TRBJ1-4; CDR3 DNA: TGTGCCAGCAGCCAATCCATTGGGGATAATGAAAAACTGTTTTTT; CDR3 protein: CASSQSIGDNEKLFF
V gene: TRBV6-5; clone size: once; D gene: -; J gene: TRBJ1-1; CDR3 DNA: TGTGCCAGTCAGGGAACTCTGAACACTGAAGCTTTCTTT; CDR3 protein: CASQGTLNTEAFF
V gene: TRBV2; clone size: few; D gene: -; J gene: TRBJ1-5; CDR3 DNA: TGTGCCAGCAGGGTAGGGGGGCATCAGCCCCAGCATTTT; CDR3 protein: CASRVGGHQPQHF
V gene: TRBV18; clone size: -; D gene: -; J gene: TRBJ2-3; CDR3 DNA: TGTGCCAGCTCACCACCGTCGGGGAGCACAGATACGCAGTATTTT; CDR3 protein: CASSPPSGSTDTQYF
V gene: TRBV7-2; clone size: once; D gene: -; J gene: TRBJ1-2; CDR3 DNA: TGTGCCAGCAGCTTGACCCACGTGGAGAATGGCTACACCTTC; CDR3 protein: CASSLTHVENGYTF
V gene: TRBV7-2; clone size: -; D gene: -; J gene: TRBJ1-3; CDR3 DNA: TGTGCCAGCAGCTTAGTTGGATCCTCTGGAAACACCATATATTTT; CDR3 protein: CASSLVGSSGNTIYF
V gene: TRBV5-8; clone size: -; D gene: -; J gene: TRBJ1-4; CDR3 DNA: TGTGCCACAAATAACCGGGCGCTGGGGGAAAAACTGTTTTTT; CDR3 protein: CATNNRALGEKLFF
V gene: TRBV27; clone size: -; D gene: -; J gene: TRBJ1-5; CDR3 DNA: TGTGCCAGCAGTTTAGGCGGAAGACAGCCCCAGCATTTT; CDR3 protein: CASSLGGRQPQHF
V gene: TRBV7-2; clone size: -; D gene: -; J gene: TRBJ1-5; CDR3 DNA: TGTGCCAGCAGCTTAGAGGGACACCAGCCCCAGCATTTT; CDR3 protein: CASSLEGHQPQHF
V gene: TRBV14; clone size: -; D gene: -; J gene: TRBJ1-2; CDR3 DNA: TGTGCCAGCAGCCGTTCGCGGGTTCGTGGCTACACCTTC; CDR3 protein: CASSRSRVRGYTF
V gene: TRBV4-2; clone size: -; D gene: -; J gene: TRBJ2-3; CDR3 DNA: TGTGCCAGCAGCCAAGAAGGGGTACCGTCCACCACAGATACGCAGTATTTT; CDR3 protein: CASSQEGVPSTTDTQYF
V gene: TRBV6-5; clone size: -; D gene: -; J gene: TRBJ1-3; CDR3 DNA: TGTGCCAGTTTTGCCCCCCTTCTGACGGGAAACACCATATATTTT; CDR3 protein: CASFAPLLTGNTIYF
V gene: TRBV3-1/TRBV3-2; clone size: -; D gene: TRBD1; J gene: TRBJ2-7; CDR3 DNA: TGTGCCAGCAGCCGCACGGGACAGATCTACGAGCAGTACTTC; CDR3 protein: CASSRTGQIYEQYF
V gene: TRBV18; clone size: -; D gene: TRBD1; J gene: TRBJ2-3; CDR3 DNA: TGTGCCAGCTCACCACCGGGACAGGTATTTAATACGCAGTATTTT; CDR3 protein: CASSPPGQVFNTQYF
V gene: TRBV28; clone size: -; D gene: TRBD2; J gene: TRBJ2-3; CDR3 DNA: TGTGCCAGCAGTTTCCTAGGGTCGGGGGGGCCAGGCAGAGATACGCAGTATTTT; CDR3 protein: CASSFLGSGGPGRDTQYF
V gene: TRBV27; clone size: -; D gene: -; J gene: TRBJ2-3; CDR3 DNA: TGTGCCAGCAGCCTTCAGGGGCCCAGCACAGATACGCAGTATTTT; CDR3 protein: CASSLQGPSTDTQYF
V gene: TRBV3-1/TRBV3-2; clone size: -; D gene: TRBD1; J gene: TRBJ1-2; CDR3 DNA: TGTGCCAGCAGCCAAGCGTACGACAGGGCGTACTATGGCTACACCTTC; CDR3 protein: CASSQAYDRAYYGYTF
V gene: TRBV2; clone size: once; D gene: -; J gene: TRBJ2-7; CDR3 DNA: TGTGCCAGCAGTGACAGAACCTACGAGCAGTACTTC; CDR3 protein: CASSDRTYEQYF
V gene: TRBV28; clone size: -; D gene: TRBD1; J gene: TRBJ2-7; CDR3 DNA: TGTGCCAGCAGTATTCCGGGACAGTCCTCCTACGAGCAGTACTTC; CDR3 protein: CASSIPGQSSYEQYF
V gene: TRBV7-8; clone size: -; D gene: -; J gene: TRBJ2-3; CDR3 DNA: TGTGCCAGCAGCAGAGATTCCCCGGATACGCAGTATTTT; CDR3 protein: CASSRDSPDTQYF
V gene: TRBV19; clone size: -; D gene: TRBD1; J gene: TRBJ2-7; CDR3 DNA: TGTGCCAGTAGTGCGGGACAGGGTGGGTACGAGCAGTACTTC; CDR3 protein: CASSAGQGGYEQYF
V gene: TRBV5-4; clone size: -; D gene: TRBD2; J gene: TRBJ2-3; CDR3 DNA: TGTGCCAGCAGCCGCCGGACTAGCGGGGGTACAGATACGCAGTATTTT; CDR3 protein: CASSRRTSGGTDTQYF
V gene: TRBV21-1; clone size: -; D gene: -; J gene: TRBJ1-1; CDR3 DNA: TGTGCCACCCACCGACAGGACACTGAAGCTTTCTTT; CDR3 protein: CATHRQDTEAFF
V gene: TRBV15; clone size: -; D gene: -; J gene: TRBJ2-7; CDR3 DNA: TGTGCCACCAGCAGAGTCCTGGGAGGAGACCTCTCCTACGAGCAGTACTTC; CDR3 protein: CATSRVLGGDLSYEQYF
V gene: TRBV5-1; clone size: -; D gene: -; J gene: TRBJ2-3; CDR3 DNA: TGCGCCAGCACCTGGGCGGGGGCGAGCACAGATACGCAGTATTTT; CDR3 protein: CASTWAGASTDTQYF
V gene: TRBV7-9; clone size: -; D gene: -; J gene: TRBJ2-1; CDR3 DNA: TGTGCCAGCAACTATTACCTTAGCGGCTACTCCTACAATGAGCAGTTCTTC; CDR3 protein: CASNYYLSGYSYNEQFF
V gene: TRBV7-6; clone size: -; D gene: TRBD2; J gene: TRBJ2-3; CDR3 DNA: TGTGCCAGCAGCATCGCCGGGACTAGACTCTTGGATACGCAGTATTTT; CDR3 protein: CASSIAGTRLLDTQYF
V gene: TRBV7-3; clone size: -; D gene: TRBD2; J gene: TRBJ2-1; CDR3 DNA: TGTGCCAGCAGCAATGAGCGGGGGGGCTCCTACAATGAGCAGTTCTTC; CDR3 protein: CASSNERGGSYNEQFF
V gene: TRBV2; clone size: -; D gene: TRBD1; J gene: TRBJ1-5; CDR3 DNA: TGTGCCAGCAGTGGCGGGACAGGGGACTCTCAGCCCCAGCATTTT; CDR3 protein: CASSGGTGDSQPQHF
V gene: TRBV7-8; clone size: -; D gene: -; J gene: TRBJ1-3; CDR3 DNA: TGTGCCAGCAGCATAAGCAGCCAAAGCTCTGGAAACACCATATATTTT; CDR3 protein: CASSISSQSSGNTIYF
V gene: TRBV2; clone size: -; D gene: TRBD1; J gene: TRBJ1-2; CDR3 DNA: TGTGCCAGCAGGGGGACAGTTTATTCTAACTATGGCTACACCTTC; CDR3 protein: CASRGTVYSNYGYTF